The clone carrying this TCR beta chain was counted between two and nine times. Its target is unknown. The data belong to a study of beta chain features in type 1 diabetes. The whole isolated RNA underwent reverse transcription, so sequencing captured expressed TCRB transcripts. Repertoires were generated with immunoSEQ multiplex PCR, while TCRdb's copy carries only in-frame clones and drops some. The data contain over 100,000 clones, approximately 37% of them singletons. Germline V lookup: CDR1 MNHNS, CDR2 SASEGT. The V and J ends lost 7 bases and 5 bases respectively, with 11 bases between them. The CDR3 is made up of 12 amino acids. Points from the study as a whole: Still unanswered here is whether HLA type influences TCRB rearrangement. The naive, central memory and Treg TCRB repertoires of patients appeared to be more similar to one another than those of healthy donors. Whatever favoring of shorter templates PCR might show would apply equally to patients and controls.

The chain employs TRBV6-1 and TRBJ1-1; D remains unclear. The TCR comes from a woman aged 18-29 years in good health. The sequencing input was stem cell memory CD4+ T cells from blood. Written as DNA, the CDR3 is TGTGCCAGCATGGGCCCTGGGACTGAAGCTTTCTTT. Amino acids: CASMGPGTEAFF.